Listed below are T cell receptor beta chains from one sample, sequenced in a study of CD8+CD57+ T cells in acquired aplastic anemia. TCRdb reprocessed the reads via MiXCR and lists one record per CDR3 protein. The top ten clones hold more than 3.5% of a sample with just over 400,000 distinct CDR3 sequences, 60% to 80% of them seen once. Specimen: sorted CD4+, CD8+, or CD8+CD57+ T cells (not recorded which) from PBMCs. The receptors were gathered from a human donor in good health, serving as a control. Each CDR3 is given with its conserved first and last residue. D genes are given only for firm matches. The size of a clone is reported for some rows only, either as once, few or many, or as a class for expanded clones.

abundance: few; d_gene: TRBD1; len: 16; v_gene: TRBV27; j_gene: TRBJ1-1; CDR3aa: CASSADRGRSNTEAFF; CDR3nt: TGTGCCAGCAGTGCGGACAGGGGGCGGTCGAACACTGAAGCTTTCTTT
abundance: few; d_gene: -; len: 14; v_gene: TRBV10-3; j_gene: TRBJ1-1; CDR3aa: CAISSPPTNTEAFF; CDR3nt: TGTGCCATCAGTTCCCCACCAACGAACACTGAAGCTTTCTTT
abundance: few; d_gene: -; len: 13; v_gene: TRBV10-1; j_gene: TRBJ2-7; CDR3aa: CASSEVRSDEQYF; CDR3nt: TGCGCCAGCAGTGAGGTCCGGTCAGACGAGCAGTACTTC
abundance: -; d_gene: -; len: 17; v_gene: TRBV3-1; j_gene: TRBJ1-6; CDR3aa: CASSQGTGGAYNSPLHF; CDR3nt: TGTGCCAGCAGCCAGGGGACGGGGGGGGCGTATAATTCACCCCTCCACTTT
abundance: -; d_gene: TRBD1; len: 14; v_gene: TRBV10-3; j_gene: TRBJ1-2; CDR3aa: CASREGQAGYGYTF; CDR3nt: TGTGCCAGCAGAGAAGGACAGGCGGGCTATGGCTACACCTTC
abundance: -; d_gene: -; len: 17; v_gene: TRBV7-6; j_gene: TRBJ2-5; CDR3aa: CASSSTLRRGPYETQYF; CDR3nt: TGTGCCAGCAGCTCTACTCTACGGAGGGGCCCCTACGAGACCCAGTACTTC
abundance: -; d_gene: -; len: 16; v_gene: TRBV7-6; j_gene: TRBJ1-3; CDR3aa: CASSLVFRGRGNTIYF; CDR3nt: TGTGCCAGCAGCTTAGTGTTCCGGGGGCGGGGAAACACCATATATTTT
abundance: -; d_gene: TRBD1; len: 16; v_gene: TRBV7-8; j_gene: TRBJ2-7; CDR3aa: CASTLGQGVDEQYQYF; CDR3nt: TGTGCCAGCACCTTGGGACAGGGGGTCGACGAGCAGTACCAGTACTTC
abundance: -; d_gene: -; len: 15; v_gene: TRBV11-1; j_gene: TRBJ2-7; CDR3aa: CASSSNSDGSYEQYF; CDR3nt: TGTGCCAGCAGCTCGAATTCCGACGGCTCCTACGAGCAGTACTTC
abundance: few; d_gene: -; len: 13; v_gene: TRBV29-1; j_gene: TRBJ2-7; CDR3aa: CSVGRGTLNEQYF; CDR3nt: TGCAGCGTTGGGCGGGGAACGCTCAACGAGCAGTACTTC
abundance: once; d_gene: -; len: 15; v_gene: TRBV5-4; j_gene: TRBJ1-2; CDR3aa: CASSPPGLPNYGYTF; CDR3nt: TGTGCCAGCAGCCCTCCCGGGCTACCCAACTATGGCTACACCTTC
abundance: -; d_gene: -; len: 11; v_gene: TRBV2; j_gene: TRBJ2-1; CDR3aa: CASSQIHEQSF; CDR3nt: TGTGCCAGCAGCCAGATTCATGAGCAGTCCTTC
abundance: many; d_gene: TRBD1; len: 14; v_gene: TRBV27; j_gene: TRBJ2-7; CDR3aa: CASSFMDRDNEQYF; CDR3nt: TGTGCCAGCAGCTTCATGGACAGGGACAACGAGCAGTACTTC
abundance: -; d_gene: -; len: 17; v_gene: TRBV7-3; j_gene: TRBJ1-4; CDR3aa: CASSSGRSGGRNEKLFF; CDR3nt: TGTGCCAGCAGCTCAGGGCGGAGCGGGGGGCGCAATGAAAAACTGTTTTTT
abundance: -; d_gene: -; len: 15; v_gene: TRBV20-1; j_gene: TRBJ2-7; CDR3aa: CSARLGEATPYEQYF; CDR3nt: TGCAGTGCTAGACTAGGGGAGGCTACACCCTACGAGCAGTACTTC
abundance: once; d_gene: -; len: 14; v_gene: TRBV19; j_gene: TRBJ1-5; CDR3aa: CASSWDGLSPPQHF; CDR3nt: TGTGCCAGTAGCTGGGACGGTTTATCTCCGCCCCAGCACTTT
abundance: -; d_gene: -; len: 13; v_gene: TRBV20-1; j_gene: TRBJ2-3; CDR3aa: CSATHSGAGTQYF; CDR3nt: TGCAGTGCCACCCACTCGGGGGCCGGCACGCAGTATTTT
abundance: once; d_gene: -; len: 15; v_gene: TRBV10-3; j_gene: TRBJ2-1; CDR3aa: CAISDPGTFYNEQFF; CDR3nt: TGTGCCATCAGTGACCCCGGGACCTTTTACAATGAGCAGTTCTTC
abundance: -; d_gene: -; len: 13; v_gene: TRBV7-9; j_gene: TRBJ2-3; CDR3aa: CASSHITGLTQNF; CDR3nt: TGTGCCAGCAGTCATATTACTGGGCTCACGCAGAATTTT
abundance: -; d_gene: -; len: 14; v_gene: TRBV9; j_gene: TRBJ1-6; CDR3aa: CASSVGRGSSPLHF; CDR3nt: TGTGCCAGCAGCGTAGGAAGGGGCAGTTCACCCCTCCACTTT
abundance: many; d_gene: TRBD2; len: 16; v_gene: TRBV7-2; j_gene: TRBJ2-1; CDR3aa: CASSLARAGGRNEQFF; CDR3nt: TGTGCCAGCAGCTTAGCGAGGGCGGGGGGGCGCAATGAGCAGTTCTTC
abundance: -; d_gene: -; len: 15; v_gene: TRBV2; j_gene: TRBJ2-1; CDR3aa: CASSVVAVSYNEQFF; CDR3nt: TGTGCCAGCAGTGTAGTAGCGGTTAGCTACAATGAGCAGTTCTTC
abundance: once; d_gene: -; len: 14; v_gene: TRBV6-2/TRBV6-3; j_gene: TRBJ2-7; CDR3aa: CASREAGRPYEQYF; CDR3nt: TGTGCCAGCCGTGAGGCCGGAAGACCCTACGAGCAGTACTTC
abundance: many; d_gene: -; len: 12; v_gene: TRBV5-1; j_gene: TRBJ2-7; CDR3aa: CASNDEGYEQYF; CDR3nt: TGCGCCAGCAACGACGAGGGCTACGAGCAGTACTTC
abundance: -; d_gene: -; len: 16; v_gene: TRBV20-1; j_gene: TRBJ1-6; CDR3aa: CSAGELGRSDNSPLHF; CDR3nt: TGCAGTGCTGGGGAACTGGGACGATCAGATAATTCACCCCTCCACTTT